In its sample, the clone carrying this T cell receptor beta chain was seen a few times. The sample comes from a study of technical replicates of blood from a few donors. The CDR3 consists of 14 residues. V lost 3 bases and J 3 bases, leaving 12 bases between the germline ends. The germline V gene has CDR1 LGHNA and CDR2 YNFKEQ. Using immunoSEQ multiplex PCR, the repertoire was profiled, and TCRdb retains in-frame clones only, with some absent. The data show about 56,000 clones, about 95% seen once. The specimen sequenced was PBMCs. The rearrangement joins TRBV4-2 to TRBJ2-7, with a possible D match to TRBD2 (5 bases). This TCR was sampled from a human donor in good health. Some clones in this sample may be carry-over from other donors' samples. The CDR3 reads CASSQTTANYEQYF. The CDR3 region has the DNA TGTGCCAGCAGCCAGACTACAGCGAACTACGAGCAGTACTTC.